The 14 T cell receptor beta chains presented below share a single source sample, sequenced in a study of shared clonotypes between healthy human individuals. Sequenced by immunoSEQ multiplex PCR; TCRdb stores in-frame clones only, minus some. The sample lists about half a million clones; approximately 81% were seen once. Sequencing was carried out using PBMCs. The source is a woman in her thirties or forties in good health. Some clones in this sample may be carry-over from other donors' samples.

A remark on this clone: This likely stems from a read error, as it lies one base from a far larger clone. This sample includes further DNA sequences coding for the same CDR3. The J gene is TRBJ1-2, the V gene TRBV15, with TRBD1 matching 7 bases. Germline assignment: CDR1 LNHNV and CDR2 YYDKDF (reference sequence). The CDR3 totals 16 residues. J was trimmed by 6 bases and V by 0 bases; bases with no gene match: 10. The chain's CDR3 is CATSRDLRTGDNGYTF. In DNA form, the CDR3 reads TGTGCCACCAGCAGAGATCTTAGGACAGGTGATAATGGCTACACCTTC.

Details on this clone: Other DNA sequences in the same sample also yield this CDR3. The rearrangement links TRBV27 to TRBJ2-1, with 9 bases fitting TRBD2. CDR1 and CDR2 (germline): MNHEY, SMNVEV (reference sequence). After removal of 2 bases from V and 5 bases from J, the junction contained 4 bases not matched to a gene. The CDR3 runs to 15 residues. The CDR3, as DNA: TGTGCCAGCAGTTTAAGCGGGAGGCCTAACAATGAGCAGTTCTTC. Translation: CASSLSGRPNNEQFF.

A remark on this clone: A much larger clone lies a single base off, so this may be a read error. V gene TRBV5-6 combines with J gene TRBJ1-2, with D unresolved. V lost 0 bases and J 2 bases, leaving 2 bases between the germline ends. Germline loops: CDR1 SGHDT, CDR2 YYEEEE. The CDR3 is 12 amino acids. The CDR3 DNA reads as TGTGCCAGCAGCTTGGCCAACTATGGCTACACCTTC. It is translated as CASSLANYGYTF.

The V and J genes are TRBV6-1 and TRBJ1-1; no firm D call. Germline assignment: CDR1 MNHNS and CDR2 SASEGT. The CDR3 loop spans 11 amino acids. The ends were cut back, 3 bases at V and 6 bases at J, with 5 bases in the middle. CDR3 bases: TGTGCCAGCAGTGAGGGCGCTGAAGCTTTCTTT. Protein product: CASSEGAEAFF.

V and J are TRBV6-1 and TRBJ2-6, with a tentative D call TRBD1 (6 bases). The CDR3 contains 16 residues. Trimming cost V 1 base and J 2 bases, with 9 bases left between them. Germline loops: CDR1 MNHNS, CDR2 SASEGT. DNA for the CDR3: TGTGCCAGCAGTGAAGAAGGGGGTGCTGGGGCCAACGTCCTGACTTTC. Its translation: CASSEEGGAGANVLTF.

Concerning this clone: Being one base from a much bigger clone, this may be a read error. This chain connects TRBV15 to TRBJ2-7; possibly TRBD2 for D (7 bases). Trimming left V 6 bases short and J 3 bases short, with 18 bases between. Per germline, CDR1 LNHNV and CDR2 YYDKDF (reference sequence). The CDR3 consists of 15 residues. The CDR3, as DNA: TGTGCCACCAGTGTCGGGGGGCCTTCCTTCTACGAGCAGTACTTC. Amino acids: CATSVGGPSFYEQYF.

The rearrangement uses TRBV5-6 and TRBJ2-1; 13 bases are shared with TRBD2. Germline-derived CDR1 and CDR2 are SGHDT and YYEEEE. CDR3 length: 17 amino acids. V shed 5 bases, J shed 6 bases, and the junction held 11 bases outside the gene matches. The CDR3 nucleotides read TGTGCCAGCAGACCGGCCCCGGGACTAGCGGGACCCAATGAGCAGTTCTTC. Translating it yields CASRPAPGLAGPNEQFF.

This clone was observed once. V is TRBV7-2 and J is TRBJ2-5; 9 bases agree with TRBD2. Trimming took 3 bases from V and 5 from J; bases not matched to a gene: 7. This CDR3 has 15 residues. Germline V gene sequence: CDR1 SGHTA, CDR2 FQGNSA. CDR3 protein: CASSFLGLARETQYF. In DNA, the CDR3 is TGTGCCAGCAGCTTTCTCGGACTAGCGCGCGAGACCCAGTACTTC.

The V gene is TRBV6-6, the J gene TRBJ2-2, with TRBD2 as a possible D gene (6 bases). The germline CDR1 and CDR2 sequences are MNHNY and SVGAGI (reference sequence). The CDR3 has 14 amino acids. The V and J ends lost 0 bases and 6 bases respectively, with 8 bases between them. The CDR3, as DNA: TGTGCCAGCAGTTACTCGTCGGGGGCCGGGGAGCTGTTTTTT. This sequence encodes CASSYSSGAGELFF.

The chain has TRBV28 and TRBJ2-7; unclear D gene. The CDR3 sequence is 15 residues long. Germline lookup yields CDR1 MDHEN and CDR2 SYDVKM. V lost 5 bases to trimming and J lost 7 bases, with 21 bases between them. This CDR3 is CASSLSPQGISEQYF. DNA for the CDR3: TGTGCCAGCAGTCTATCCCCACAAGGGATTTCGGAGCAGTACTTC.

The rearrangement links TRBV21-1 to TRBJ1-3. TRBV21-1 is reported as a pseudogene. This CDR3 has 13 residues. The CDR3 sequence: CAISSRPGNTIYF. The DNA for the CDR3 is TGTGCCATCTCTTCTCGACCTGGAAACACCATATATTTT.

The table lists this clone with a few counts. The V and J genes are TRBV7-9 and TRBJ1-5, with a tentative D call TRBD1 (5 bases). V was shortened by 1 base and J by 9 bases, with 10 bases between the two germline ends. The CDR3 sequence is 13 residues long. Germline loops: CDR1 SEHNR, CDR2 FQNEAQ (reference sequence). CDR3 region: CASSLEEGAPQHF. The CDR3 nucleotides are TGTGCCAGCAGCTTAGAAGAAGGGGCGCCCCAGCATTTT.

Comment on this clone: Different DNA sequences within this sample yield the same CDR3. The chain couples TRBV7-9 to TRBJ2-7; 7 nucleotides agree with TRBD2. Per germline, CDR1 SEHNR and CDR2 FQNEAQ (reference sequence). The V gene end was trimmed by 3 bases and the J gene end by 1 base; junction bases not matched to a gene: 0. This CDR3 has 13 residues. CDR3 loop: CASSLRGSYEQYF. The CDR3 region has the DNA TGTGCCAGCAGCTTGCGGGGGTCCTACGAGCAGTACTTC.

The chain employs TRBV29-1 and TRBJ2-1; tentative D call: TRBD2 (6 bases). Germline V gene sequence: CDR1 SQVTM, CDR2 ANQGSEA. The CDR3 totals 13 residues. The V and J ends lost 6 bases and 8 bases respectively, with 17 bases between them. The CDR3 nucleotides are TGCAGCGTCCCAGCTCGGAGGGGCGATGAGCAGTTCTTC. Protein product: CSVPARRGDEQFF.